These T cell receptor beta chains were read from a single sample in a study of beta chain features in type 1 diabetes. Assay used: immunoSEQ multiplex PCR; TCRdb lists only in-frame clones, some missing. The table has 150,000 or so clones, 7.5% to 9.5% seen once. The sequencing input was central memory CD4+ T cells from blood. Receptors originate from a young woman with type 1 diabetes. Both conserved end residues are part of each CDR3. A D gene is named only where the DNA matches it firmly. Rows may omit the clone size; those that give it use once, few, many or a size class.

clone_size: few
d_call: NA
j_call: TRBJ2-7
v_call: TRBV9
cdr3_nt: TGTGCCAGCAGCGTAGATCCCGGGAGCACCTACGAGCAGTACTTC
cdr3_aa: CASSVDPGSTYEQYF

clone_size: few
d_call: TRBD1
j_call: TRBJ1-5
v_call: TRBV4-1
cdr3_nt: TGCGCCAGCAGCCAAAAGATCGGGACAGAAGGCAATCAGCCCCAGCATTTT
cdr3_aa: CASSQKIGTEGNQPQHF

clone_size: NA
d_call: NA
j_call: TRBJ2-2
v_call: TRBV7-2
cdr3_nt: TGTGCCAGCAATGAGGGATACACCGGGGAGCTGTTTTTT
cdr3_aa: CASNEGYTGELFF

clone_size: NA
d_call: NA
j_call: TRBJ1-5
v_call: TRBV6-6
cdr3_nt: TGTGCCAGCAGTTACTCAGACCTTACGGGGCAGCCCCAGCATTTT
cdr3_aa: CASSYSDLTGQPQHF

clone_size: few
d_call: TRBD1
j_call: TRBJ2-7
v_call: TRBV18
cdr3_nt: TGTGCCAGCTCACCACTTGCAGGGGGCGGGGAGCAGTACTTC
cdr3_aa: CASSPLAGGGEQYF

clone_size: NA
d_call: NA
j_call: TRBJ2-3
v_call: TRBV27
cdr3_nt: TGTGCCAGCAGTTTCGATCGCGGCCCCGCGGATACGCAGTATTTT
cdr3_aa: CASSFDRGPADTQYF

clone_size: NA
d_call: NA
j_call: TRBJ2-7
v_call: TRBV6-6
cdr3_nt: TGTGCCAGCAGTCCTGGGAGGCATCGCGAGCAGTACTTC
cdr3_aa: CASSPGRHREQYF

clone_size: NA
d_call: NA
j_call: TRBJ2-7
v_call: TRBV28
cdr3_nt: TGTGCCAGCAGGACCGTCGAGGGTATCAGCGAGCAGTACTTC
cdr3_aa: CASRTVEGISEQYF

clone_size: few
d_call: TRBD1
j_call: TRBJ1-6
v_call: TRBV11-2
cdr3_nt: TGTGCCAGCAGCCCCCGACAGGGGTATTCACCCCTCCACTTT
cdr3_aa: CASSPRQGYSPLHF

clone_size: few
d_call: TRBD2
j_call: TRBJ2-7
v_call: TRBV10-3
cdr3_nt: TGTGCCAGCACACTAGCGGGAGGTCCGGAGCAGTACTTC
cdr3_aa: CASTLAGGPEQYF

clone_size: NA
d_call: TRBD2
j_call: TRBJ2-5
v_call: TRBV5-1
cdr3_nt: TGCGCCAGCAGCGGGGAGCTAGCGGGAGGGCCGCGCCGGGAGACCCAGTACTTC
cdr3_aa: CASSGELAGGPRRETQYF

clone_size: NA
d_call: TRBD1
j_call: TRBJ1-3
v_call: TRBV28
cdr3_nt: TGTGCCAGCAGTTTATCGGCAGGGGGTCCCCCCTCTGGAAACACCATATATTTT
cdr3_aa: CASSLSAGGPPSGNTIYF

clone_size: NA
d_call: TRBD1
j_call: TRBJ1-2
v_call: TRBV18
cdr3_nt: TGTGCCAGCTCACCAACAGGGGATAGTGGCTACACCTTC
cdr3_aa: CASSPTGDSGYTF

clone_size: NA
d_call: TRBD1
j_call: TRBJ2-4
v_call: TRBV29-1
cdr3_nt: TGCAGCGCCTCTGGGACAGGGGAGAACATTCAGTACTTC
cdr3_aa: CSASGTGENIQYF

clone_size: many
d_call: NA
j_call: TRBJ2-7
v_call: TRBV30
cdr3_nt: TGTGCCTGGAGTGTTGGCCTCTCCTACGAGCAGTACTTC
cdr3_aa: CAWSVGLSYEQYF

clone_size: NA
d_call: TRBD2
j_call: TRBJ2-1
v_call: TRBV30
cdr3_nt: TGTGCCTGGGGGACTAGCGGGGTGGTGCAGTTCTTC
cdr3_aa: CAWGTSGVVQFF

clone_size: NA
d_call: TRBD2
j_call: TRBJ2-3
v_call: TRBV7-2
cdr3_nt: TGTGCCAGCAGCTTATGGGAGGGAGCCACAGATACGCAGTATTTT
cdr3_aa: CASSLWEGATDTQYF

clone_size: few
d_call: NA
j_call: TRBJ2-1
v_call: TRBV14
cdr3_nt: TGTGCCAGCAGCAGGCGGGCTGCCTACAATGAGCAGTTCTTC
cdr3_aa: CASSRRAAYNEQFF

clone_size: few
d_call: NA
j_call: TRBJ2-5
v_call: TRBV30
cdr3_nt: TGTGCCTGGAGTGAGGGGGTGGTAGAGACCCAGTACTTC
cdr3_aa: CAWSEGVVETQYF

clone_size: NA
d_call: TRBD2
j_call: TRBJ2-1
v_call: TRBV30
cdr3_nt: TGTGCCTCACAGCGGGAGTGGGGGAATGAGCAGTTCTTC
cdr3_aa: CASQREWGNEQFF

clone_size: few
d_call: NA
j_call: TRBJ1-4
v_call: TRBV30
cdr3_nt: TGTGCCTTTAAGAGTTCCGATGAAAAACTGTTTTTT
cdr3_aa: CAFKSSDEKLFF

clone_size: few
d_call: NA
j_call: TRBJ2-7
v_call: TRBV13
cdr3_nt: TGTGCCAGCAGCTTCAGGTATGACGAGCAGTACTTC
cdr3_aa: CASSFRYDEQYF

clone_size: NA
d_call: TRBD2
j_call: TRBJ2-2
v_call: TRBV25-1
cdr3_nt: TGTGCCAGCAGTGAGAGCGGGGGGGCCGAGCGGGAGCTGTTTTTT
cdr3_aa: CASSESGGAERELFF

clone_size: NA
d_call: TRBD1
j_call: TRBJ2-7
v_call: TRBV5-1
cdr3_nt: TGCGCCAGCCGACAGGGGGTGATCTACGAGCAGTACTTC
cdr3_aa: CASRQGVIYEQYF

clone_size: few
d_call: TRBD1
j_call: TRBJ2-7
v_call: TRBV28
cdr3_nt: TGTGCCAGCAGTTTTTCCGGGACAGGGTACGGCGAGCAGTACTTC
cdr3_aa: CASSFSGTGYGEQYF

clone_size: few
d_call: NA
j_call: TRBJ1-3
v_call: TRBV7-2
cdr3_nt: TGTGCCAGCAGCTTATACAGGCGCCCCAACTCTGGAAACACCATATATTTT
cdr3_aa: CASSLYRRPNSGNTIYF

clone_size: few
d_call: NA
j_call: TRBJ1-1
v_call: TRBV30
cdr3_nt: TGTGCCTGGAGAAAGACGGGGGAGGCAAGTAAAGCTTTCTTT
cdr3_aa: CAWRKTGEASKAFF